This TCR beta chain was captured by sequencing in a study of cytomegalovirus exposure and HLA in healthy donors. About the research overall: Early released data had about 80 million unique TCRs, all coming from HLA-typed donors.

Trimming left V 6 bases short and J 4 bases short, with 7 bases between. The length of the CDR3 is 11 residues. Per germline, CDR1 SNHLY and CDR2 FYNNEI. Findings and limits, study-wide: A later analysis linked a missense DCLRE1C variant to TCR beta V- and J-gene trimming.

A multiplex PCR was run with 60 Vbeta primers and 13 Jbeta primers. The protocol was immunoSEQ multiplex PCR, while the TCRdb copy is restricted to in-frame clones and leaves out a portion. This table has around 150,000 clones, roughly 72% appearing once. Comments on this clone: Antigen: not known.

The sample consisted of PBMCs. The sequence came from a man in his forties or fifties in good health and CMV-seronegative. This sequence joins TRBV2 and TRBJ2-7; D not resolved. In DNA, the CDR3 is TGTGCCAGCAGGTATGAGTACGAGCAGTACTTC. As protein: CASRYEYEQYF.